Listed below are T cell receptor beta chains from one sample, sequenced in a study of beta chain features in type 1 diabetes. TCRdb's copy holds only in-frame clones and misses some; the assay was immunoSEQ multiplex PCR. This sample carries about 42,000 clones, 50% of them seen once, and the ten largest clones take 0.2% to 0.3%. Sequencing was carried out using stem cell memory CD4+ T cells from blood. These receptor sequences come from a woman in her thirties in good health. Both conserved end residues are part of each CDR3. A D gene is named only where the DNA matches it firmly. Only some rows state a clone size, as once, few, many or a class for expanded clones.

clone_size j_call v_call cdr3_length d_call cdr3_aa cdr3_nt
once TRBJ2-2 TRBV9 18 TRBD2 CASSVAVGLAGKGGELFF TGTGCCAGCAGCGTAGCTGTTGGACTAGCGGGAAAAGGCGGGGAGCTGTTTTTT
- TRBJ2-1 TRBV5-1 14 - CASSFAGSVNEQFF TGCGCCAGCAGCTTCGCTGGGAGCGTCAATGAGCAGTTCTTC
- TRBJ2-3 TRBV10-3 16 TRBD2 CAIRDPGLAYTDTQYF TGTGCCATCAGGGACCCGGGACTAGCCTACACAGATACGCAGTATTTT
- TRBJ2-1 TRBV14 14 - CASRDSAGPERRFF TGTGCCAGCAGGGATTCCGCGGGGCCCGAACGAAGGTTCTTC
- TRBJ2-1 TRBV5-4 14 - CATGWGGSYNEQFF TGTGCCACCGGATGGGGAGGATCCTACAATGAGCAGTTCTTC
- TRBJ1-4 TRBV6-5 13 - CASSQGGREKLFF TGTGCCAGCAGTCAGGGTGGTAGGGAAAAACTGTTTTTT
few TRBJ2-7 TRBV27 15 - CASSLRDSRFYEQYF TGTGCCAGTTCCCTAAGGGACTCACGCTTCTACGAGCAGTACTTC
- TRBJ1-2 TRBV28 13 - CASSLERAYGYTF TGTGCCAGCAGTTTAGAGAGGGCCTATGGCTACACCTTC
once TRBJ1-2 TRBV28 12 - CASSLLPVGYTF TGTGCCAGCAGTTTACTTCCAGTAGGCTACACCTTC
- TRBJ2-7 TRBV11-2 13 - CASSLVPRYEQYF TGTGCCAGCAGCTTAGTACCCAGGTACGAGCAGTACTTC
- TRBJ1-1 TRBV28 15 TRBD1 CASSERTGVDTEAFF TGTGCCAGCAGTGAGAGGACAGGGGTGGACACTGAAGCTTTCTTT
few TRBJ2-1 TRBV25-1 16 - CASSEWGDSSYNEQFF TGTGCCAGCAGTGAATGGGGAGATAGCTCCTACAATGAGCAGTTCTTC
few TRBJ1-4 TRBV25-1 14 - CASSVAGIGEKLFF TGTGCCAGCAGCGTGGCGGGGATCGGTGAAAAACTGTTTTTT
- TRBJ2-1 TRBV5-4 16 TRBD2 CASSLGTSGSYNEQFF TGTGCCAGCAGCTTGGGGACTAGCGGGAGCTACAATGAGCAGTTCTTC
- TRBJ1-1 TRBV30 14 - CAWSPPRVNTEAFF TGTGCCTGGAGTCCCCCCCGAGTGAACACTGAAGCTTTCTTT
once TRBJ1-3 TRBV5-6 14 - CASSFQGTGNTIYF TGTGCCAGCAGCTTCCAGGGAACTGGAAACACCATATATTTT
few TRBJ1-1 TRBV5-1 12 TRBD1 CASSWRQGKAFF TGCGCCAGCAGCTGGAGACAGGGCAAAGCTTTCTTT
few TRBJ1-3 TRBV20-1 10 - CSAAGNTIYF TGCAGTGCCGCTGGAAACACCATATATTTT
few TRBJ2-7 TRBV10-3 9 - CAREWGQYF TGTGCCAGGGAGTGGGGGCAGTACTTC
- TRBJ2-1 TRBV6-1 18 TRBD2 CASSEGRTSGSPYNEQFF TGTGCCAGCAGTGAAGGGAGAACTAGCGGGAGTCCGTACAATGAGCAGTTCTTC
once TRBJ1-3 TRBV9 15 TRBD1 CASSVGQGYGNTIYF TGTGCCAGCAGCGTAGGACAGGGGTACGGAAACACCATATATTTT
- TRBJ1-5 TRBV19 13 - CASSIQSNQPQHF TGTGCCAGTAGTATCCAGAGCAATCAGCCCCAGCATTTT
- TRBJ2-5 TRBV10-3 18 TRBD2 CAISELSGTSGEKETQYF TGTGCCATCAGTGAGTTATCCGGGACTAGCGGCGAGAAAGAGACCCAGTACTTC
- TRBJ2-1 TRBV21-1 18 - CASSKIVRGNKWTDEQFF TGTGCCAGCAGCAAAATCGTCCGGGGAAATAAGTGGACGGATGAGCAGTTCTTC
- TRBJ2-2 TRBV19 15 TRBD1 CASTSGTGNTGELFF TGTGCCAGTACCTCCGGGACAGGGAACACCGGGGAGCTGTTTTTT
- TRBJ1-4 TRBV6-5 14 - CASRGGITNEKLFF TGTGCCAGCAGGGGGGGAATAACTAATGAAAAACTGTTTTTT
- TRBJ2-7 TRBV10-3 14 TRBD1 CAISDGTGFYEQYF TGTGCCATCAGTGACGGGACAGGTTTCTACGAGCAGTACTTC
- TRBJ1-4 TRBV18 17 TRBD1 CASSPPGQGNYGEKLFF TGTGCCAGCTCACCTCCGGGACAGGGCAATTATGGGGAAAAACTGTTTTTT
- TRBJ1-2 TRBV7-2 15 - CASRWGEGVGYGYTF TGTGCCAGCAGATGGGGGGAGGGGGTAGGCTATGGCTACACCTTC
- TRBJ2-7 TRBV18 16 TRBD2 CASSGTSGIVTYEQYF TGTGCCAGCTCAGGGACTAGCGGGATCGTGACCTACGAGCAGTACTTC
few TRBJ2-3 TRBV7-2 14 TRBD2 CASSYGRGTDTQYF TGTGCCAGCAGCTACGGGAGGGGCACAGATACGCAGTATTTT
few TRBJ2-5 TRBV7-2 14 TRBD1 CASSPGQGSETQYF TGTGCCAGCAGCCCAGGACAGGGATCAGAGACCCAGTACTTC
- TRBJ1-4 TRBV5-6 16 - CASSRTVLATNEKLFF TGTGCCAGCAGCAGGACAGTTCTTGCAACTAATGAAAAACTGTTTTTT
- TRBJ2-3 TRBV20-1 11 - CSARGRDTQYF TGCAGTGCTAGAGGGAGAGATACGCAGTATTTT
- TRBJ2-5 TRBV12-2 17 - CASRPNRSGRLTETQYF TGTGCAAGTCGCCCGAACAGGAGCGGGAGGCTGACGGAGACCCAGTACTTC